This TCR beta chain appears in the sequencing data of a study of monozygotic twins with inflammatory bowel disease. The CDR3 loop spans 18 amino acids. Germline CDR1 and CDR2: SNHLY and FYNNEI. TCRdb re-called the 5' RACE reads and shows each CDR3 protein once, DNA omitted. Across about 380,000 distinct CDR3 sequences, the top ten clones capture approximately 2.4% of the sample. V usage is TRBV2 and J usage is TRBJ2-2. The material sequenced was blood. This TCR was sampled from a human donor with ulcerative colitis or Crohn's disease, or a healthy co-twin of an affected twin (not recorded which). CDR3 sequence: CASNTRQALGANTGELFF.